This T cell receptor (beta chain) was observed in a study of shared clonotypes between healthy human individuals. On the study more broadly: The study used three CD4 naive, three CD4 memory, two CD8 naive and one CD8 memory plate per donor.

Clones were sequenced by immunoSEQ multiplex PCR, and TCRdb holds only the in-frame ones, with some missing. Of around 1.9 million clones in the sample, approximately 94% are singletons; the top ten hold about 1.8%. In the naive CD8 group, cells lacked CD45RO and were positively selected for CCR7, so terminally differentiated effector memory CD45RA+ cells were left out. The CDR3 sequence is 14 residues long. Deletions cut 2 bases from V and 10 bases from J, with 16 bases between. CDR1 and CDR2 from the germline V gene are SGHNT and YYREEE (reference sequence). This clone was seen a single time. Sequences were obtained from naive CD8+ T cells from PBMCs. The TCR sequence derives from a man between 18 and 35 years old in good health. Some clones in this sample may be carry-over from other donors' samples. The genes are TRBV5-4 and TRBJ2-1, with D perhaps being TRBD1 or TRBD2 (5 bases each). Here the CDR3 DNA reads TGTGCCAGCAGCTTTGGACTGGGGACCCGGGAGCAGTTCTTC. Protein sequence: CASSFGLGTREQFF.